Each of the 10 T cell receptor beta chains below was sequenced from the same sample in a study of identical twins. TCRdb re-called the 5' RACE reads through MiXCR, storing one row per CDR3 protein. Of 1.5 million to 2 million distinct CDR3 sequences detected, less than 35% appear once; the ten largest clones hold about 0.25%. Sequenced: cord blood. These receptors were taken from a newborn girl in good health.

This clonotype was counted many times. The V gene is TRBV20-1, the J gene TRBJ1-2, with D possibly matching TRBD1 (5 bases). Between the trimmed V and J ends, which lost 0 bases and 6 bases, there was a span of 8 bases. The germline V gene has CDR1 DFQATT and CDR2 SNEGSKA (reference sequence). The CDR3 runs 12 residues. As DNA, the CDR3 is TGCAGTGCTAGAGATCGAGGGGATGGCTACACCTTC. Protein sequence: CSARDRGDGYTF.

The chain has TRBV3-1 and TRBJ2-3, with 10 positions matching TRBD2. Germline V gene sequence: CDR1 LGHDT, CDR2 YNNKEL (reference sequence). CDR3 length: 16 residues. Trimming took 1 base from V and 2 from J; bases not matched to a gene: 3. DNA of the CDR3: TGTGCCAGCAGCCAAGGAGCGGGGGGGATCACAGATACGCAGTATTTT. The encoded protein is CASSQGAGGITDTQYF.

There are a few counts of this clonotype. The DNA of the CDR3 is TGTGCCAGCAGCTTAGTGTATGGGACAGGAGTCTCACCCCTCCACTTT. It translates to CASSLVYGTGVSPLHF. V gene TRBV7-2 combines with J gene TRBJ1-6; 8 nucleotides match TRBD1. V trimming: 1 base; J trimming: 10 bases; junction bases outside the gene matches: 9. Germline V gives CDR1 SGHTA, CDR2 FQGNSA. The CDR3 has 16 amino acids. Full variable domain (outside the CDR3, taken from reference TRBV7-2 and TRBJ1-6): GAGVSQSPSNKVTEKGKDVELRCDPISGHTALYWYRQSLGQGLEFLIYFQGNSAPDKSGLPSDRFSAERTGGSVSTLTIQRTQQEDSAVYLCASSLVYGTGVSPLHFGNGTRLTVT.

V gene TRBV20-1 combines with J gene TRBJ2-3; TRBD2 matches at 10 bases. V was pared by 3 bases and J by 4 bases, with 13 bases of the junction left unmatched. Germline V gives CDR1 DFQATT, CDR2 SNEGSKA (reference sequence). The length of the CDR3 is 17 residues. The CDR3 sequence is CSARSIMLAGDADTQYF. DNA of the CDR3: TGCAGTGCTAGGTCCATTATGCTAGCGGGAGATGCAGATACGCAGTATTTT.

This clonotype was seen repeatedly, ten times or more. The chain employs TRBV5-1 and TRBJ2-3; D unclear. The V gene's germline CDR1 is SGHRS and CDR2 YFSETQ. Trimming left V 1 base short and J 2 bases short, with 8 bases between. The length of the CDR3 is 14 residues. This chain's CDR3 is CASSLSGDTDTQYF. The CDR3 DNA sequence: TGCGCCAGCAGCTTGTCGGGCGACACAGATACGCAGTATTTT. Together with reference TRBV5-1 and TRBJ2-3, the CDR3 gives the full variable domain: KAGVTQTPRYLIKTRGQQVTLSCSPISGHRSVSWYQQTPGQGLQFLFEYFSETQRNKGNFPGRFSGRQFSNSRSEMNVSTLELGDSALYLCASSLSGDTDTQYFGPGTRLTVL.

This clonotype was counted only a few times. The genes are TRBV9 and TRBJ1-2; D gene uncertain. The CDR3 spans 15 residues. Trimming left V 0 bases short and J 0 bases short, with 9 bases between. Germline V lookup: CDR1 SGDLS, CDR2 YYNGEE. CDR3 amino acids: CASSVVGGANYGYTF. DNA for the CDR3: TGTGCCAGCAGCGTAGTAGGAGGCGCTAACTATGGCTACACCTTC.

A note on this clonotype: A much larger clone differs by one base, so this may be a read error. V gene TRBV12-3 or TRBV12-4 combines with J gene TRBJ2-1; 12 bases line up with TRBD2. CDR3 length: 15 amino acids. J lost 7 bases, V lost 2 bases, and 3 bases had no gene match. CDR3 nucleotide sequence: TGTGCCAGCAGTTTAAGACTAGCGGGAGAAAATGAGCAGTTCTTC. It translates to CASSLRLAGENEQFF.

This chain joins TRBV30 and TRBJ1-1; no reliable D call. Germline loops: CDR1 GTSNPN, CDR2 SVGIG (reference sequence). The germline V and J ends were trimmed by 5 bases and 2 bases, with 12 bases remaining between them. The CDR3 spans 13 residues. CDR3 amino acids: CAWGVGFNTEAFF. The CDR3 DNA reads TGTGCCTGGGGAGTTGGCTTCAACACTGAAGCTTTCTTT.

This rearrangement joins TRBV20-1 to TRBJ1-5, with D uncertain. The germline V gene has CDR1 DFQATT and CDR2 SNEGSKA (reference sequence). CDR3 length: 14 residues. The V and J ends lost 0 bases and 3 bases respectively, with 9 bases between them. CDR3: CSARDTEYNQPQHF. Written as DNA, the CDR3 is TGCAGTGCTAGAGACACAGAATACAATCAGCCCCAGCATTTT.

This clonotype was seen a few times. The chain combines TRBV5-1 with TRBJ1-2; D is unresolved. V was trimmed by 0 bases and J by 6 bases, leaving 9 bases between them. Germline CDR1 SGHRS, CDR2 YFSETQ. CDR3 length equals 13 residues. The CDR3, as DNA: TGCGCCAGCAGCTTGGCAGGTAGAAATGGCTACACCTTC. Its protein product is CASSLAGRNGYTF. Complete variable domain (other parts from reference TRBV5-1 and TRBJ1-2): KAGVTQTPRYLIKTRGQQVTLSCSPISGHRSVSWYQQTPGQGLQFLFEYFSETQRNKGNFPGRFSGRQFSNSRSEMNVSTLELGDSALYLCASSLAGRNGYTFGSGTRLTVV.